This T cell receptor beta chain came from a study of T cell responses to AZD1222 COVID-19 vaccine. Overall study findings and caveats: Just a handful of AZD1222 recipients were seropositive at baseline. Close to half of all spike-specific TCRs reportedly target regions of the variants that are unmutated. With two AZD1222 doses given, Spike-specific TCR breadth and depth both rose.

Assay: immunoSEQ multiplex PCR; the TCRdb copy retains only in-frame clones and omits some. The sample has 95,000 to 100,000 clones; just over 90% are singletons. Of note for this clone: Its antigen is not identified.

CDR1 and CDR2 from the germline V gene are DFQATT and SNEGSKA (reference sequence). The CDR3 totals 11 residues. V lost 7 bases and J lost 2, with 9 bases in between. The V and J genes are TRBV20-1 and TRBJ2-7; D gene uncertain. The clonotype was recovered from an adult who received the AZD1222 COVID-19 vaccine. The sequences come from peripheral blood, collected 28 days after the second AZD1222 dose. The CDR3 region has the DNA TGCAGTGGGTCTAACACCTACGAGCAGTACTTC. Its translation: CSGSNTYEQYF.